This record concerns one T cell receptor (beta chain) sequence. Antigen: not known. Some clones are missing from TCRdb's copy, which holds only in-frame ones; the method was immunoSEQ multiplex PCR. This sample has about 960,000 clones, with over 60% found just once. The sample comes from a study of shared clonotypes between healthy human individuals. This CDR3 comprises 13 residues. The germline gives CDR1 SNHLY, CDR2 FYNNEI. V shed 8 bases and J shed 0 bases, with 8 bases lying between them. Study-wide points: Several donors held about 5% of naive CD4 clonotypes in common.

Material: memory CD4+ T cells sorted from blood. Subset in this sample: CD45RA-negative fraction. The chain is built from TRBV2 and TRBJ2-1; no firm D call. The receptor was derived from a man aged 18 to 29 in good health. The DNA for the CDR3 is TGTGCCAGCGAGGAGAGCTCCTACAATGAGCAGTTCTTC. It is translated as CASEESSYNEQFF.